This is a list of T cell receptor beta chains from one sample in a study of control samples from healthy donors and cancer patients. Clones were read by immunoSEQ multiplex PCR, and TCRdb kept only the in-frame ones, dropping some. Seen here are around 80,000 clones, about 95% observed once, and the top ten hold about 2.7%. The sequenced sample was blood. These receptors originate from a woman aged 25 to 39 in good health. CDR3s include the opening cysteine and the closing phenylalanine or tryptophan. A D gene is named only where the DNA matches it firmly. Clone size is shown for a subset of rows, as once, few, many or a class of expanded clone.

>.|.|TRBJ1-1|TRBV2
.
CASSTSGGWGTEAFF
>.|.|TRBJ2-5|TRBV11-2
TGTGCCAGCCAACAGGGAAAAGAGACCCAGTACTTC
CASQQGKETQYF
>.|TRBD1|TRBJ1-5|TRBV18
TGTGCCAGCTCACCCAGGGGGACAGAGAAGATCCTTCATTTT
CASSPRGTEKILHF
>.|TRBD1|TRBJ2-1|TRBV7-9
TGTGCCAGCAGCTTAAGGGACAGGGGGATTCAGGATGAGCAGTTCTTC
CASSLRDRGIQDEQFF
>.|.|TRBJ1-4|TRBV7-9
TGTGCCAGCAGCTTAACAAGGGAGGGGGAAAAACTGTTTTTT
CASSLTREGEKLFF
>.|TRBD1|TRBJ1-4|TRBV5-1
TGCGCCAGCAGGGAACAGGGGACTAATGAAAAACTGTTTTTT
CASREQGTNEKLFF
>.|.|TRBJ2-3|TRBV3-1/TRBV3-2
TGTGCCAGCAGCCCGAGGGACTCCCTCCCTCGGGCAGATACGCAGTATTTT
CASSPRDSLPRADTQYF
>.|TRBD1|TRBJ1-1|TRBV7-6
TGTGCCAGCAGCGGTGACAGGGGCTGGACTGAAGCTTTCTTT
CASSGDRGWTEAFF
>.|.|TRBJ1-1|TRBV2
TGTGCCAGCACGGACAGATACATGAACACTGAAGCTTTCTTT
CASTDRYMNTEAFF
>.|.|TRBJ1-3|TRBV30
TGTGCCTGGAGTGACGGAGGGAAGGGCAGAGGAAACACCATATATTTT
CAWSDGGKGRGNTIYF
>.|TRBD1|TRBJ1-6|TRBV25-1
TGTGCCAGCAGTCCTGCGGGACAGGGCAATTCACCCCTCCACTTT
CASSPAGQGNSPLHF
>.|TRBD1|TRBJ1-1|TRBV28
TGTGCCAGCAGGATCCTGGACAGGAGGTACACTGAAGCTTTCTTT
CASRILDRRYTEAFF
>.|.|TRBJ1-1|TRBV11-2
TGTGCCAGCAGCAAAACGACGAACACTGAAGCTTTCTTT
CASSKTTNTEAFF
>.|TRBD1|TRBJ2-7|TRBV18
TGTGCCAGCTCACCCCTAGGGACAGGGAACGAGCAGTACTTC
CASSPLGTGNEQYF
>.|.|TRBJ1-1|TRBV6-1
TGTGCCAGCAGTGACGATTTTCGAGCTTTCTTT
CASSDDFRAFF
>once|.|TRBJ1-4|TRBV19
TGTGCCAGTAGTATCAGAGGGTTTAGCGAAAAACTGTTTTTT
CASSIRGFSEKLFF
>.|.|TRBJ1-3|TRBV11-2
TGTGCCAGCAGCTTTGGGGTCTCTGGAAACACCATATATTTT
CASSFGVSGNTIYF
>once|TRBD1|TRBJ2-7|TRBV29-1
TGCAGCGTTCGAGGGCCGGCGGGACAGGGAGACGAGCAGTACTTC
CSVRGPAGQGDEQYF
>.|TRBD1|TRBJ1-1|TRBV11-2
TGTGCCAGCAGTTCTAACATAGGACAGGTGGCTTTCTTT
CASSSNIGQVAFF
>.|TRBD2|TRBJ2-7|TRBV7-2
TGTGCCAGCAGTAACATGGGACTAGCCGCCGGCGAGCAGTACTTC
CASSNMGLAAGEQYF
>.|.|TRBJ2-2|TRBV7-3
TGTGCCAGCAGCTTAATTCAAGGGGGGAACACCGGGGAGCTGTTTTTT
CASSLIQGGNTGELFF
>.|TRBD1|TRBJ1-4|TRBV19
TGTGCCAGTAGCATACAGGGGGCGAAAAATGAAAAACTGTTTTTT
CASSIQGAKNEKLFF
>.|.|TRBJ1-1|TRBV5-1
TGCGCCAGCAGCTTGTTCATCGGAACTGAAGCTTTCTTT
CASSLFIGTEAFF
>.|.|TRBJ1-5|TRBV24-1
TGTGCCACCAGTGGCGGGTCGAATCAGCCCCAGCATTTT
CATSGGSNQPQHF
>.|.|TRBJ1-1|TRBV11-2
TGTGCCAGCAGCTTAGCGGCGGGGGGCTTCACTGAAGCTTTCTTT
CASSLAAGGFTEAFF
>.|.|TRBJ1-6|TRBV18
TGTGCCAGCTCATCGGAGACAGGACCTAATTCACCCCTCCACTTT
CASSSETGPNSPLHF
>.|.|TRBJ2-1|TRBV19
TGTGCCAGTAGTATTATTTGGATGTATGGGGTGGTCTCTCGGAGAGGCGGTTACAATGAGCAGTTCTTC
CASSIIWMYGVVSRRGGYNEQFF
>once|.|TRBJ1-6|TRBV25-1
TGTGCCAGCAGTGAATCGGGGAAGTATAATTCACCCCTCCACTTT
CASSESGKYNSPLHF
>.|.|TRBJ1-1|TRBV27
TGTGCCAGCATAAAAAGTCCGGGAGGGAACACTGAAGCTTTCTTT
CASIKSPGGNTEAFF
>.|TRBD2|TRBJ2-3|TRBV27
TGTGCCAGCAGTTTATATAGCGGGGGGTCTCCTAGCACAGATACGCAGTATTTT
CASSLYSGGSPSTDTQYF
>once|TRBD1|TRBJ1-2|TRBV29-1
TGCAGCGTTGAAGTTTGGGACAGGGTGGGTGGCTACACCTTC
CSVEVWDRVGGYTF
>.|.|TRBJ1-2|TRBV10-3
TGTGCCATCAGTGAGCTGGACAGTAACTATGGCTACACCTTC
CAISELDSNYGYTF
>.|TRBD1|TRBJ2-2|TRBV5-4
TGTGCCAGCAGCCGACAGGGGGCGCGCACCGGGGAGCTGTTTTTT
CASSRQGARTGELFF
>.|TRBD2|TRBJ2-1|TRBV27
TGTGCCAGCGGGCTATTTAGCGGGGGGGCCTGGAATGAGCAGTTCTTC
CASGLFSGGAWNEQFF
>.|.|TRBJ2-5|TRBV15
TGTGCCACCAGCAGGGGGCGAGAGCTGAAAGAGACCCAGTACTTC
CATSRGRELKETQYF
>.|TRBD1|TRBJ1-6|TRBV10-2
TGCGCCAGCAGTGAGATATGGACAGGGGGTTCCTATAATTCACCCCTCCACTTT
CASSEIWTGGSYNSPLHF
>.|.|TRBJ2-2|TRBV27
TGTGCCAGCAGTTTATCGACCGTCGGGGCCGGGGAGCTGTTTTTT
CASSLSTVGAGELFF
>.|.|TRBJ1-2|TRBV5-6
TGTGCCAGCAGCCCCAGGGGTCGGAACTATGGCTACACCTTC
CASSPRGRNYGYTF
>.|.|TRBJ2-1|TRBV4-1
TGCGCCAGCAGCCAAATTGGGCCCGGACAGCAGTTCTTC
CASSQIGPGQQFF
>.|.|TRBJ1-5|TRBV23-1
TGCGCCAGCAGTCGCCTCAGCGGCGCACAATATAGCAATCAGCCCCAGCATTTT
CASSRLSGAQYSNQPQHF
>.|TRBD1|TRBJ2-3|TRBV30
TGTGCCTGGAGTGCCGGGACAGGGGGAAGGGATACGCAGTATTTT
CAWSAGTGGRDTQYF
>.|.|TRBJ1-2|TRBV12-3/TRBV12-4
TGTGCCAGCAGTTTAGGTGGACCTGGCTACACCTTC
CASSLGGPGYTF
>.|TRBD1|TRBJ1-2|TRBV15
TGTGCCACCAGCGGACTACAGGGGGCGCGCGGTGGCTACACCTTC
CATSGLQGARGGYTF
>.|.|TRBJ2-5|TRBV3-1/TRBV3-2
TGTGCCAGCAGCCAATCAGGGGAGACCCAGTACTTC
CASSQSGETQYF
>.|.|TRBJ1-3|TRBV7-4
TGTGCCAGCAGCTATCAGGACTCTGGAAACACCATATATTTT
CASSYQDSGNTIYF
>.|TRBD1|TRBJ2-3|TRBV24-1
TGTGCCACCAGTAATCGGGACAGGGGTACAGATACGCAGTATTTT
CATSNRDRGTDTQYF
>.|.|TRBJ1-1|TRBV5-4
TGTGCCAGCAGCTTGGTAGGGAGTACGAACACTGAAGCTTTCTTT
CASSLVGSTNTEAFF
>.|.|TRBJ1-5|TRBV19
TGTGCCAGTACCCGGACCTCGAGCAATCAGCCCCAGCATTTT
CASTRTSSNQPQHF
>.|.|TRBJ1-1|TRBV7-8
TGTGCCAGCAGCTTGAGAACAATCAAAGCATTTTTCAACACTGAAGCTTTCTTT
CASSLRTIKAFFNTEAFF
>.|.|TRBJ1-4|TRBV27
TGTGCCAGCAGTCACACGACTTCGGAAAAACTGTTTTTT
CASSHTTSEKLFF
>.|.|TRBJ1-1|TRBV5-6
TGTGCCAGCAGCTTGGAGGGACTGAACACTGAAGCTTTCTTT
CASSLEGLNTEAFF
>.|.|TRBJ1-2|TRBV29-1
TGCAGCGTTGAAAAGTGGGAGGGACACTATGGCTACACCTTC
CSVEKWEGHYGYTF
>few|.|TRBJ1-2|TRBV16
TGTGCCAGCAGCCCCAACGAGGGGGGGGACTATGGCTACACCTTC
CASSPNEGGDYGYTF
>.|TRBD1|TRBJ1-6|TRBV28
TGTGCCAGCAGCACCGGGACAGGAGTTTCACCCCTCCACTTT
CASSTGTGVSPLHF
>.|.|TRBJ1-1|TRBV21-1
TGTGCCAGCAGCTCTCAAGAAGTTGCTTTCTTT
CASSSQEVAFF